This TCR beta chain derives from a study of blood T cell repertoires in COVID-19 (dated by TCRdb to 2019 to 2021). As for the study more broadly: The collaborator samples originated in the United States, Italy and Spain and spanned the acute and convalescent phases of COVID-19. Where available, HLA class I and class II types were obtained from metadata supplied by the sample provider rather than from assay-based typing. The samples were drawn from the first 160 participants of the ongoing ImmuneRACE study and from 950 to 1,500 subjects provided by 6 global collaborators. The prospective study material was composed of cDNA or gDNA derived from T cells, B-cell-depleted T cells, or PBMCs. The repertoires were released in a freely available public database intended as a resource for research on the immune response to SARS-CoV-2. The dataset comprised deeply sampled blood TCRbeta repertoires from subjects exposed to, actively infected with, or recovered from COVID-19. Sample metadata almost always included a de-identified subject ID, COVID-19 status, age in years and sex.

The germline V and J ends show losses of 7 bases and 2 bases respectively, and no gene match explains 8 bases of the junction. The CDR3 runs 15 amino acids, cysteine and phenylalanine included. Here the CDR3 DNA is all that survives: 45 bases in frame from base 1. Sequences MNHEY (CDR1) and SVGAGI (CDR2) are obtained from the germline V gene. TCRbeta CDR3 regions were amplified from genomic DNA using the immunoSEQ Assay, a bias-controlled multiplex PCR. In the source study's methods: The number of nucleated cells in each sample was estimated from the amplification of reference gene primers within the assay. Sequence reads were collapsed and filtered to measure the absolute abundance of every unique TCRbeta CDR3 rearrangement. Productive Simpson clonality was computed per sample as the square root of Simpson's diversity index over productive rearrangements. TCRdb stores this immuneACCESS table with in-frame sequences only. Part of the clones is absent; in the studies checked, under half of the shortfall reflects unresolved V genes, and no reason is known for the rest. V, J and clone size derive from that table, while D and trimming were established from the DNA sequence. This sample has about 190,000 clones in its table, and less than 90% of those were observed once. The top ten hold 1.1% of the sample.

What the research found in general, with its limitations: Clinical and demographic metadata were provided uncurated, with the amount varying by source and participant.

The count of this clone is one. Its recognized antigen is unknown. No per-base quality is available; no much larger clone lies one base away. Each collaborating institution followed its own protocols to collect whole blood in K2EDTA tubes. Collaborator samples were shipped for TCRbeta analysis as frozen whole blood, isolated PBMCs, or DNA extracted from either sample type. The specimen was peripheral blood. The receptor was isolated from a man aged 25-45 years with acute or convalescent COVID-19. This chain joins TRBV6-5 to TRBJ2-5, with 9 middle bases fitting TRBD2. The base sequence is TGTGCCAGCATACTCGCGGGGGGGTGGCAAGAGACCCAGTACTTC. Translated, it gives CASILAGGWQETQYF.